This T cell receptor (beta chain) was retrieved from a study of blood T cell repertoires in COVID-19. On the study more broadly: Acute and convalescent COVID-19 samples came from the United States, Italy and Spain. From T cells, B-cell-depleted T cells, or PBMCs came the material, which was cDNA or gDNA.

The V gene's germline CDR1 is MNHEY and CDR2 SMNVEV (reference sequence). The V gene lost 2 bases and the J gene lost 0 bases, with 11 bases spanning the gap. This CDR3 has 15 residues. As handled by the study authors: Reference gene primer amplification in the assay estimated nucleated cell counts. The assay was immunoSEQ multiplex PCR, and TCRdb's table has in-frame clones only and misses some. That table is the source of V, J and clone size, and D and trimming were worked out from the DNA. Among fewer than 25,000 clones listed, around 81% were seen once. The sequence came from a man between 70 and 80 years old with acute or convalescent COVID-19. What was sequenced was peripheral blood. The rearrangement links TRBV27 to TRBJ2-7; the D gene is possibly TRBD2 (5 bases). CDR3: CASSLVGRDSYEQYF. The CDR3 DNA reads as TGTGCCAGCAGTTTAGTCGGACGGGACTCCTACGAGCAGTACTTC.